This T cell receptor (beta chain) was identified during a study of blood T cell repertoires in COVID-19. Using immunoSEQ multiplex PCR, the repertoire was profiled, and TCRdb retains in-frame clones only, with some absent. The sample holds about 170,000 clones, 75% to 90% seen once. The sample comprised peripheral blood. This receptor was obtained from a human donor with acute or convalescent COVID-19. The donor label of this sample is uncertain.

CDR3 residues: CASSEGKTAFNTEAFF. The DNA for the CDR3 is TGTGCCAGCAGTGAAGGGAAGACAGCCTTTAACACTGAAGCTTTCTTT. The rearrangement uses TRBV6-1 and TRBJ1-1; a weak D match, TRBD1 (5 bases). CDR1 and CDR2 from the germline V gene are MNHNS and SASEGT. V lost 1 base to trimming and J lost 2 bases, with 14 bases between them. The CDR3 sequence is 16 residues long.